This TCR beta chain was captured in a study of beta chain features in type 1 diabetes. cDNA synthesis used the whole RNA isolate, giving expressed TCRB sequences. Clones were sequenced by immunoSEQ multiplex PCR, and TCRdb holds only the in-frame ones, with some missing. This sample yields 350,000 or so clones, of which 15% to 20% are seen a single time; 0.044% belongs to the top ten. Germline CDR1 and CDR2: SGHNT and YYREEE (reference sequence). V was trimmed by 3 bases and J by 14 bases, leaving 22 bases between them. The CDR3 runs to 14 residues. Sequences were obtained from naive CD4+ T cells from blood. The gene calls are TRBV5-4 and TRBJ2-3, with a weak D call TRBD2 (6 bases). The clonotype comes from a woman aged 18-30 years in good health. The CDR3 DNA reads TGTGCCAGCAGCTCTTCTCTCCCGGGACTTTTTTGGTATTTT. Protein product: CASSSSLPGLFWYF.